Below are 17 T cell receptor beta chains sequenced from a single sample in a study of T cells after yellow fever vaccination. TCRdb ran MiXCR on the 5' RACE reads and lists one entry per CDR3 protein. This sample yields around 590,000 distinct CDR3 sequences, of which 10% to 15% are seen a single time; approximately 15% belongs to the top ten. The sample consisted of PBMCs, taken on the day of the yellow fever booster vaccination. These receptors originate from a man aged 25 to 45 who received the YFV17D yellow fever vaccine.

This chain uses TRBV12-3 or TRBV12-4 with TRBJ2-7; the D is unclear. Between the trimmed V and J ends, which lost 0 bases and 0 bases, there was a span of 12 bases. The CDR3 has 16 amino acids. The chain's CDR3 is CASSLAGGFSSYEQYF. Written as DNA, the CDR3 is TGTGCCAGCAGTTTAGCAGGTGGATTTAGCTCCTACGAGCAGTACTTC.

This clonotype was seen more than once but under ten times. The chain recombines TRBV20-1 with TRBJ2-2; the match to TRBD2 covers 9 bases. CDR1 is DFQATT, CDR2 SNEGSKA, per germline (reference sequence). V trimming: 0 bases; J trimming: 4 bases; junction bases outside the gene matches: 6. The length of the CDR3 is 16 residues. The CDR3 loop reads CSARDLSGSATGELFF. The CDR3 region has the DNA TGCAGTGCTAGAGATCTTAGCGGGAGTGCCACCGGGGAGCTGTTTTTT.

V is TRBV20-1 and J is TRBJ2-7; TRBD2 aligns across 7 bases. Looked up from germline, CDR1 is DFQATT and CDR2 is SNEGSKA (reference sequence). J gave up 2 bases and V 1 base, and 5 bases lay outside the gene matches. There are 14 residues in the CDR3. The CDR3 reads CSARGGGSPYEQYF. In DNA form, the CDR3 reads TGCAGTGCTAGAGGCGGCGGGAGCCCCTACGAGCAGTACTTC.

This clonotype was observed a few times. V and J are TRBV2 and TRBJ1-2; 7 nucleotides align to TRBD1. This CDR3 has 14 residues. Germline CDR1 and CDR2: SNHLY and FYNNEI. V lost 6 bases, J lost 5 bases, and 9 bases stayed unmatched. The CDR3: CASSLGQAGYGYTF. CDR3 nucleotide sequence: TGTGCCAGCAGCCTAGGACAGGCGGGATATGGCTACACCTTC.

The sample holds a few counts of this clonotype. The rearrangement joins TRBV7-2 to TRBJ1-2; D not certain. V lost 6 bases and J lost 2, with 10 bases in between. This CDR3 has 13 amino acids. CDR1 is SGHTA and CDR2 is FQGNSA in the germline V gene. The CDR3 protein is CASSRGLNYGYTF. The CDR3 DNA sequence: TGTGCCAGCAGTAGAGGCTTGAACTATGGCTACACCTTC.

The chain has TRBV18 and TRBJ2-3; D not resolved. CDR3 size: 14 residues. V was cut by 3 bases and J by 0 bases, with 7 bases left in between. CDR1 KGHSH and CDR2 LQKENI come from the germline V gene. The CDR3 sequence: CASSPVDSTDTQYF. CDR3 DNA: TGTGCCAGCTCACCGGTCGATAGCACAGATACGCAGTATTTT.

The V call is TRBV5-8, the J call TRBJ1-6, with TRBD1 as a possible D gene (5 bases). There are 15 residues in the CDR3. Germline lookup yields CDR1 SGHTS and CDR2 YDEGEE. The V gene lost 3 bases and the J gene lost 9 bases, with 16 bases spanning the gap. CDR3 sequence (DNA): TGTGCCAGCAGCTCCGGTGCCAGGGTTACTTCACCCCTCCACTTT. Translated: CASSSGARVTSPLHF.

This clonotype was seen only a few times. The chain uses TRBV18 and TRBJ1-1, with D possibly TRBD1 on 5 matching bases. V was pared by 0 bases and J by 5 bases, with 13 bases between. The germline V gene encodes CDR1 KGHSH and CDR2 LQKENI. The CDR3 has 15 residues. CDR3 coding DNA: TGTGCCAGCTCACCACCCTCAGGGCTGCGGACTGAAGCTTTCTTT. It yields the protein CASSPPSGLRTEAFF.

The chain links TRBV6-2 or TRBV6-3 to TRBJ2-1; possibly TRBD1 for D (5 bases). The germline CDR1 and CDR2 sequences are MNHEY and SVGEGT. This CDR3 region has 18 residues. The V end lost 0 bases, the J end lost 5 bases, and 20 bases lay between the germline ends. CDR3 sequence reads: CASSYSISQGSWDNEQFF. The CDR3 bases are TGTGCCAGCAGTTACTCCATCTCCCAGGGTAGTTGGGACAATGAGCAGTTCTTC.

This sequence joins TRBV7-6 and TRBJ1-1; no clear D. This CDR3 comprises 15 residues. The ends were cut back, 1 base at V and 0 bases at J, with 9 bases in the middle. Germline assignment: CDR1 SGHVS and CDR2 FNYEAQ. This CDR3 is CASSLGLGMNTEAFF. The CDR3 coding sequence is TGTGCCAGCAGCTTAGGTCTAGGGATGAACACTGAAGCTTTCTTT. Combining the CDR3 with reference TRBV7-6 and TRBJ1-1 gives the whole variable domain GAGVSQSPRYKVTKRGQDVALRCDPISGHVSLYWYRQALGQGPEFLTYFNYEAQQDKSGLPNDRFSAERPEGSISTLTIQRTEQRDSAMYRCASSLGLGMNTEAFFGQGTRLTVV.

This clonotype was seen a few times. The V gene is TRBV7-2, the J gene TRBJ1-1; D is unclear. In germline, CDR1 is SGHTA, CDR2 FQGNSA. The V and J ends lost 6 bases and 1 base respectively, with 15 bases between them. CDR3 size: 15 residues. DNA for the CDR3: TGTGCCAGCAGTTCTGGGTCGGAAAAGAACACTGAAGCTTTCTTT. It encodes CASSSGSEKNTEAFF. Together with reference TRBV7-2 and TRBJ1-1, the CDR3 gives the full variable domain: GAGVSQSPSNKVTEKGKDVELRCDPISGHTALYWYRQSLGQGLEFLIYFQGNSAPDKSGLPSDRFSAERTGGSVSTLTIQRTQQEDSAVYLCASSSGSEKNTEAFFGQGTRLTVV.

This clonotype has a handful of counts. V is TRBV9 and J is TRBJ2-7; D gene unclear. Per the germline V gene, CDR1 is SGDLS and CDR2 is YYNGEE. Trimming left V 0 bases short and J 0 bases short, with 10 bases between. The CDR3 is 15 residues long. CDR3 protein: CASSVGQSRSYEQYF. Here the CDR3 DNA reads TGTGCCAGCAGCGTAGGGCAATCACGCTCCTACGAGCAGTACTTC.

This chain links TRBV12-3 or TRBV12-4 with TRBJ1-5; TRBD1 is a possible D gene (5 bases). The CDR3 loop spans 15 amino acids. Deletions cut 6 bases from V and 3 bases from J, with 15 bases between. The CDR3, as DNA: TGTGCCAGCAGCGGGGGGGTCGGGTTCAATCAGCCCCAGCATTTT. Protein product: CASSGGVGFNQPQHF.

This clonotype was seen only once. The CDR3 here is CASSPTFSSRGNNEQFF. The CDR3 bases are TGCGCCAGCAGCCCGACGTTTTCTTCTAGGGGGAACAATGAGCAGTTCTTC. The chain joins TRBV4-3 to TRBJ2-1; D might be TRBD1 (6 bases). Trimming removed 4 bases at V and 5 bases at J, with 21 bases between. This CDR3 is 17 amino acids long. CDR1 is LGHNA and CDR2 is YSLEER in the germline V gene.

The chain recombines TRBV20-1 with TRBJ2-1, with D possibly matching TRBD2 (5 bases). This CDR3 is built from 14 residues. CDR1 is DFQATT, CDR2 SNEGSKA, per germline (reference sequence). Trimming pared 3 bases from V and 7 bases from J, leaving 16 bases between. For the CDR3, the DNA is TGCAGTGCTAGGGGTGCGGGCGAGTGGAATGAGCAGTTCTTC. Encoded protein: CSARGAGEWNEQFF.

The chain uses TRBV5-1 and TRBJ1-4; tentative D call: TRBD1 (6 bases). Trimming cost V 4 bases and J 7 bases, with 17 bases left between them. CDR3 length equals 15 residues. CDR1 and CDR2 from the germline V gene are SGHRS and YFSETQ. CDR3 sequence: CASSPATGGREKLFF. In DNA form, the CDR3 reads TGCGCCAGCAGCCCAGCGACAGGAGGGCGTGAAAAACTGTTTTTT.

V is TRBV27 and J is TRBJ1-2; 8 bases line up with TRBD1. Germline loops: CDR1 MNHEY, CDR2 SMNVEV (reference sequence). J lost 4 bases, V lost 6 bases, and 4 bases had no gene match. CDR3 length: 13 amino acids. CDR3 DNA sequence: TGTGCCAGCAGCAAGGACAGGGTCTATGGCTACACCTTC. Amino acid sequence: CASSKDRVYGYTF.